Shown below are 8 T cell receptor beta chains from a single sample sequenced in a study of shared clonotypes between healthy human individuals. Produced via immunoSEQ multiplex PCR; TCRdb's table is partial and in-frame only. The profile shows millions of clones, around 95% of them singletons. The sequenced sample was naive CD4+ T cells sorted from blood. Subset described: CD45RA+ positively selected. Source of these receptors: a man between 18 and 35 years old in good health.

The CDR3 DNA reads TGTGCCAGCAGTGGAGACCAGCGCAGCAATCAGCCCCAGCATTTT. Protein: CASSGDQRSNQPQHF. V gene TRBV2 combines with J gene TRBJ1-5, with no clear D. V shed 4 bases and J shed 1 base, with 11 bases lying between them. CDR1 SNHLY and CDR2 FYNNEI come from the germline V gene. The CDR3 covers 15 residues.

This clone showed up just a few times. The chain has TRBV29-1 and TRBJ1-2; D not resolved. V was cut by 2 bases and J by 14 bases, with 12 bases left in between. This CDR3 region has 10 residues. CDR1 SQVTM and CDR2 ANQGSEA come from the germline V gene. The CDR3 DNA sequence: TGCAGCGTTGAACACGGAGGTTATACCTTC. Amino acids: CSVEHGGYTF.

This clone is a singleton in its sample. The rearrangement joins TRBV20-1 to TRBJ1-2, with D unclear. The CDR3 contains 11 residues. Trimming shortened V by 6 bases and J by 4 bases, and 9 bases separated the two germline ends. CDR1 is DFQATT, CDR2 SNEGSKA, per germline (reference sequence). CDR3 in DNA: TGCAGTGCAGAAGAGGGCTATGGCTACACCTTC. It specifies CSAEEGYGYTF.

The CDR3 loop reads CASSEDRGDQPQHF. As DNA, the CDR3 is TGTGCCAGCAGTGAAGACAGGGGTGATCAGCCCCAGCATTTT. This chain joins TRBV6-1 and TRBJ1-5; 7 nucleotides match TRBD1. Losses at the gene ends were 1 base for V and 5 bases for J; bases not matched to a gene: 2. The CDR3 covers 14 residues. Germline V gene lookup returns CDR1 MNHNS and CDR2 SASEGT.

The chain links TRBV29-1 to TRBJ1-1, with D possibly TRBD1 on 6 matching bases. Looked up from germline, CDR1 is SQVTM and CDR2 is ANQGSEA. Trimming left V 3 bases short and J 4 bases short, with 12 bases between. This CDR3 comprises 13 residues. The CDR3: CSVERGGSTEAFF. CDR3 nucleotide sequence: TGCAGCGTTGAGAGGGGGGGGAGCACTGAAGCTTTCTTT.

V gene TRBV30 combines with J gene TRBJ1-2; tentative D call: TRBD1 (5 bases). Per germline, CDR1 GTSNPN and CDR2 SVGIG (reference sequence). This CDR3 region has 14 residues. V was shortened by 0 bases and J by 8 bases, with 16 bases between the two germline ends. The CDR3 region is CAWSVRQGSPGYTF. Written as DNA, the CDR3 is TGTGCCTGGAGTGTACGTCAGGGTTCGCCAGGCTACACCTTC.

This clone was picked up one time. The V call is TRBV7-9, the J call TRBJ1-2, with TRBD1 identical over 10 bases. CDR1 is SEHNR and CDR2 is FQNEAQ in the germline V gene (reference sequence). V was pared by 0 bases and J by 7 bases, with 2 bases of the junction left unmatched. The CDR3 runs 14 residues. The CDR3 reads CASSLAGTGVGYTF. The CDR3, as DNA: TGTGCCAGCAGCTTAGCGGGGACAGGGGTTGGCTACACCTTC.

V usage is TRBV7-9 and J usage is TRBJ2-1; TRBD2 might be the D (6 bases). Germline V CDR1 and CDR2: SEHNR, FQNEAQ (reference sequence). This CDR3 contains 14 residues. V was cut by 0 bases and J by 4 bases, with 7 bases left in between. The CDR3 sequence is CASSLATSYNEQFF. The DNA for the CDR3 is TGTGCCAGCAGCTTAGCGACTAGTTACAATGAGCAGTTCTTC.